The 13 T cell receptor beta chains given below trace back to one sample, sequenced in a study of resident and recirculating memory T cells in vitiligo. Profiling relied on immunoSEQ multiplex PCR, and the TCRdb table lists in-frame clones only, not all of them. Counted here are tens of thousands of clones, 92% occurring once; the ten biggest clones make up about 5.5%. The sequenced sample was blood. Receptor source: a male donor with vitiligo.

The chain has TRBV15 and TRBJ1-1, with D possibly matching TRBD1 (5 bases). The CDR3 consists of 14 residues. Germline V gene sequence: CDR1 LNHNV, CDR2 YYDKDF (reference sequence). V lost 0 bases to trimming and J lost 1 base, with 6 bases between them. In DNA, the CDR3 is TGTGCCACCAGCAGAGAAAGGGGGAACACTGAAGCTTTCTTT. It codes for CATSRERGNTEAFF.

The gene calls are TRBV5-6 and TRBJ1-1, with D maybe TRBD1 (5 bases). Between the trimmed V and J ends, which lost 4 bases and 6 bases, there was a span of 10 bases. The CDR3 consists of 12 residues. Per germline, CDR1 SGHDT and CDR2 YYEEEE. CDR3 protein: CASSLQAAEAFF. CDR3 nucleotide sequence: TGTGCCAGCAGCCTACAGGCAGCTGAAGCTTTCTTT. Using reference TRBV5-6 and TRBJ1-1 for the parts outside the CDR3, the full variable domain is DAGVTQSPTHLIKTRGQQVTLRCSPKSGHDTVSWYQQALGQGPQFIFQYYEEEERQRGNFPDRFSGHQFPNYSSELNVNALLLGDSALYLCASSLQAAEAFFGQGTRLTVV.

The chain uses TRBV9 and TRBJ2-1, with 9 bases aligning to TRBD2. V lost 3 bases to trimming and J lost 3 bases; unmatched junction nucleotides: 7. The CDR3 contains 16 residues. Germline CDR1 SGDLS, CDR2 YYNGEE. CDR3 nucleotides: TGTGCCAGCAGCGCCGGGACTAGCTACGTCTACAATGAGCAGTTCTTC. The encoded protein is CASSAGTSYVYNEQFF.

The gene calls are TRBV5-1 and TRBJ1-1; 7 nucleotides align to TRBD1. Trimming removed 0 bases from V and 0 bases from J; junction bases left unmatched: 5. The CDR3 has 16 residues. Germline V CDR1 and CDR2: SGHRS, YFSETQ. In nucleotides, the CDR3 is TGCGCCAGCAGCTTGGCCGTGGGACAGATGAACACTGAAGCTTTCTTT. It encodes CASSLAVGQMNTEAFF.

The genes are TRBV4-1 and TRBJ2-7; possible D gene TRBD2, 6 bases. The V gene's germline CDR1 is MGHRA and CDR2 YSYEKL. The V and J ends lost 1 base and 2 bases respectively, with 9 bases between them. CDR3 length equals 14 residues. CDR3 protein: CASSQAGRTYEQYF. Written as DNA, the CDR3 is TGCGCCAGCAGCCAAGCTGGGAGGACCTACGAGCAGTACTTC.

This chain uses TRBV2 with TRBJ2-5; TRBD2 is a possible D gene (6 bases). Trimming took 4 bases from V and 5 from J, leaving 11 bases between them. Per the germline V gene, CDR1 is SNHLY and CDR2 is FYNNEI. The CDR3 covers 13 residues. The CDR3 DNA sequence: TGTGCCAGCAGTGGGGGGGAAGGGGAGACCCAGTACTTC. Its translation: CASSGGEGETQYF.

V gene TRBV10-3 combines with J gene TRBJ2-3; D is undetermined. CDR1 is ENHRY and CDR2 is SYGVKD in the germline V gene. Deletions cut 3 bases from V and 6 bases from J, with 16 bases between. The CDR3 extends over 15 amino acids. CDR3 sequence (DNA): TGTGCCATCAGTGAAGGTGGCCTAGAAAAGGATACGCAGTATTTT. Translation: CAISEGGLEKDTQYF.

The V gene is TRBV5-1, the J gene TRBJ2-5, with 7 bases fitting TRBD2. The CDR3 is made up of 16 amino acids. The germline gives CDR1 SGHRS, CDR2 YFSETQ. Trimming took 0 bases from V and 1 from J; bases not matched to a gene: 6. CDR3 sequence reads: CASSLAVGGVQETQYF. CDR3 DNA: TGCGCCAGCAGCTTGGCGGTGGGAGGGGTCCAAGAGACCCAGTACTTC.

This clone was detected only a few times. One end of the junction varies from germline; a read error may be responsible. The J gene is TRBJ2-5, the V gene TRBV2, with D tentatively TRBD2 (5 bases). Germline lookup yields CDR1 SNHLY and CDR2 FYNNEI. This CDR3 has 11 residues. CDR3 amino acids: CASSVRVKEDF. Here the CDR3 DNA reads TGTGCCAGCAGTGTTAGGGTAAAGGAGGACTTC.

The chain carries TRBV11-3 and TRBJ2-3, with 12 bases lining up with TRBD2. The germline gives CDR1 SGHNT, CDR2 YENEEA. This CDR3 comprises 16 residues. V gave up 5 bases and J gave up 11 bases; unmatched junction bases: 14. The CDR3 nucleotides are TGTGCCAGCAGCGAGGGACTAGCGGGCCACAGAGGTTTGCAGTATTTT. It specifies CASSEGLAGHRGLQYF.

This clone was seen more than once but under ten times. The chain recombines TRBV6-4 with TRBJ2-3; 8 bases line up with TRBD2. V lost 6 bases, J lost 6 bases, and 8 bases stayed unmatched. CDR3 length equals 14 residues. In germline, CDR1 is MRHNA, CDR2 SNTAGT. The CDR3 nucleotides are TGTGCCAGCAGGGGAGCGGGAGAATCTGATACGCAGTATTTT. This sequence encodes CASRGAGESDTQYF.

V and J are TRBV5-4 and TRBJ2-5; a possible D gene is TRBD2 (6 bases). Matching the DNA end better, TRBJ2-7 makes the J call doubtful. CDR3 size: 14 residues. Germline V lookup: CDR1 SGHNT, CDR2 YYREEE (reference sequence). CDR3 sequence reads: CASTPSPSVNEQYF. In DNA, the CDR3 is TGTGCCAGCACCCCAAGTCCTAGCGTGAACGAGCAGTACTTC.

The rearrangement uses TRBV18 and TRBJ2-1; possible D gene TRBD1, 6 bases. Germline lookup yields CDR1 KGHSH and CDR2 LQKENI. The V and J ends lost 3 bases and 7 bases respectively, with 16 bases between them. The CDR3 extends over 15 amino acids. The CDR3 nucleotides are TGTGCCAGCTCACCTCAGGGGACCCGAGCGAATGAGCAGTTCTTC. This sequence encodes CASSPQGTRANEQFF.